This T cell receptor beta chain appears in the sequencing data of a study of T cells in Graves' hyperthyroidism and ophthalmopathy. Whole-study context: Peripheral blood sampling occurred at initial diagnosis, before any treatment.

This clonotype has at least ten counts. The TCR beta CDR3 regions underwent amplification using RNA transcripts as the source. Researchers ran a first-round RT-PCR on the TCR CDR3 using the HTBI primer set. TCRdb fed the multiplex PCR reads into MiXCR, producing one record per CDR3 protein. This table has a few hundred thousand distinct CDR3 sequences, 18% appearing once. Uncontrolled infection, other autoimmune disease, pregnancy or lactation disqualified patients from enrolment. The CDR3 runs 15 residues. Trimming at V came to 4 bases and at J to 7 bases, leaving 7 bases not matched to a gene. Germline CDR1 SGHTA, CDR2 FQGTGA.

This TCR was recovered from a man aged 40-49 years with Graves' hyperthyroidism. This chain joins TRBV7-3 and TRBJ2-1, with TRBD2 matching 10 bases. Sequencing used blood. CDR3 in amino acids: CASSSSGGAGNEQFF. For the CDR3, the DNA is TGTGCCAGCAGCTCAAGCGGGGGGGCCGGGAATGAGCAGTTCTTC.